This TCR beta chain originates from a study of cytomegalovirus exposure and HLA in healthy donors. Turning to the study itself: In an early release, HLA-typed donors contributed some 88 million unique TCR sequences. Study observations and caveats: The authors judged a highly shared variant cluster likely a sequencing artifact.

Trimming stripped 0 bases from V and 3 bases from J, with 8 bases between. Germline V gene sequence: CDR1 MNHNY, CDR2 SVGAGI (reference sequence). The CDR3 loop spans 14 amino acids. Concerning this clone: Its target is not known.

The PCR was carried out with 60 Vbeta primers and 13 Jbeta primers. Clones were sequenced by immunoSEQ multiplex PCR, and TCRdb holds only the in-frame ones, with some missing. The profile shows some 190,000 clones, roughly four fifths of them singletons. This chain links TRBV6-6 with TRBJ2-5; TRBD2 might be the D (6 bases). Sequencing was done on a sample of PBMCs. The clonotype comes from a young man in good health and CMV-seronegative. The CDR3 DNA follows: TGTGCCAGCAGTTACTCGCGGGGTAAAGAGACCCAGTACTTC. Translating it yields CASSYSRGKETQYF.